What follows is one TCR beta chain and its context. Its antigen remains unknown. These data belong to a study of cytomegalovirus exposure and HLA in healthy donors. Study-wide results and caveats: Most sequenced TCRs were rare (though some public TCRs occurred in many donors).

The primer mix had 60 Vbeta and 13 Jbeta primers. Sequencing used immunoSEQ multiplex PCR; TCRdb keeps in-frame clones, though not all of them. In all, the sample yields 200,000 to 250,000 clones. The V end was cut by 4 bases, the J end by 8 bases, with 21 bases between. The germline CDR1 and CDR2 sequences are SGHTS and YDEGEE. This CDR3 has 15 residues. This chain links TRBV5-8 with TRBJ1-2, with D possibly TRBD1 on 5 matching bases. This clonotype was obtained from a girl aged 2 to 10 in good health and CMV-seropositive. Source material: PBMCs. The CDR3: CASSDLTDGRFGYTF. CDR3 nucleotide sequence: TGTGCCAGCAGCGATTTGACAGACGGGCGATTCGGCTACACCTTC.